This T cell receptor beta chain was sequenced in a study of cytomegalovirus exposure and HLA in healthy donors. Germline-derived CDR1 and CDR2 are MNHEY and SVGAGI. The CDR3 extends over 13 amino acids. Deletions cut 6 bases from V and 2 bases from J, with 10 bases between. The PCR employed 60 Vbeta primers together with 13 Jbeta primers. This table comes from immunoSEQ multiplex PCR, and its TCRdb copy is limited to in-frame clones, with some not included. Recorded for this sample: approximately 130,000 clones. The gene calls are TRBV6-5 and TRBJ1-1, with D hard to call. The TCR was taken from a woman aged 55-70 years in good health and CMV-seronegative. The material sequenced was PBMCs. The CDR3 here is CASSEFYNTEAFF. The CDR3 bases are TGTGCCAGCAGCGAATTCTATAACACTGAAGCTTTCTTT.